The 10 T cell receptor beta chains below all came from one sample that was sequenced in a study of vaccination and CD4 T cells after COVID-19 (dated by TCRdb to 2022 to 2024). In light of the paper, this sample's time point label describes: late sampling 161 to 241 days after vaccination in three convalescent patients. This specimen's treatment or condition label, per the study, means: approximately nine-day PBMC culture with coronavirus spike peptide pools or control peptides (ViraFEST assay). The method behind the library was PCR. The sequencing machine was an Illumina iSeq 100. DNA from cultured CD4+ T cells underwent TCR sequencing with the Oncomine TCR Beta short-read assay at the Johns Hopkins FTIC core. The raw public data were reprocessed by TCRdb itself: fastp quality trimming at Q25, MiXCR clonotype calling, in-frame beta chains only. Under each unique CDR3 protein, matching rows form one entry showing the most common genes and DNA. The sample table shows some 24,000 distinct CDR3 sequences, and 42% are seen once. The ten largest clones take up roughly 4% of the sample.

Their cognate antigens are unknown. The sample consisted of CD4+ T cells from blood, cultured in vitro, taken about 7 months after SARS-CoV-2 vaccination. Source of these receptors: a human donor who had recovered from COVID-19.

The rearrangement uses TRBV20-1 and TRBJ1-3; 7 bases agree with TRBD1. The CDR3 loop spans 13 amino acids. Per the germline V gene, CDR1 is DFQATT and CDR2 is SNEGSKA (reference sequence). CDR3 sequence: CSVRQGSGNTIYF. The CDR3 DNA reads as TGCAGCGTACGACAGGGTAGCGGAAACACCATATATTTT.

This rearrangement joins TRBV9 to TRBJ1-6, with D tentatively TRBD1 (5 bases). CDR3 size: 15 residues. Trimming took 1 base from V and 7 from J, leaving 12 bases between them. The germline V gene has CDR1 SGDLS and CDR2 YYNGEE. CDR3 sequence (DNA): TGTGCCAGCAGCGTACAGGCAGGGTGGAATTCACCCCTCCACTTT. Its protein product is CASSVQAGWNSPLHF.

The genes are TRBV29-1 and TRBJ1-1; D gene ambiguous. This CDR3 is built from 13 residues. CDR1 and CDR2 from the germline V gene are SQVTM and ANQGSEA. V lost 5 bases, J lost 1 base, and 11 bases lay in between. CDR3 protein: CSVYFGANTEAFF. The CDR3 region has the DNA TGCAGCGTTTACTTCGGTGCGAACACTGAAGCTTTCTTT.

V usage is TRBV18 and J usage is TRBJ2-7, with D perhaps TRBD1 (5 bases). The germline V and J ends were trimmed by 5 bases and 1 base, with 12 bases remaining between them. CDR1 and CDR2 (germline): KGHSH, LQKENI. This CDR3 spans 14 amino acids. The CDR3 nucleotides are TGTGCCAGCTCAGCACGGACAAGATCCTACGAGCAGTACTTC. It encodes CASSARTRSYEQYF. Drawing the rest from reference TRBV18 and TRBJ2-7, the complete variable domain is NAGVMQNPRHLVRRRGQEARLRCSPMKGHSHVYWYRQLPEEGLKFMVYLQKENIIDESGMPKERFSAEFPKEGPSILRIQQVVRGDSAAYFCASSARTRSYEQYFGPGTRLTVT.

This clonotype is labeled as medium-sized. The J gene is TRBJ1-1, the V gene TRBV20-1, with 8 bases matching TRBD1. Germline V gene data show CDR1 as DFQATT and CDR2 as SNEGSKA (reference sequence). This CDR3 has 13 residues. Trimming at V came to 4 bases and at J to 5 bases, leaving 6 bases not matched to a gene. CDR3 sequence: CSAISGTGTEAFF. CDR3 bases: TGCAGTGCTATTTCCGGGACAGGAACTGAAGCTTTCTTT.

The chain combines TRBV7-2 with TRBJ1-2; perhaps TRBD1 as D (6 bases). Germline assignment: CDR1 SGHTA and CDR2 FQGNSA. The CDR3 is made up of 13 amino acids. The ends were cut back, 5 bases at V and 4 bases at J, with 11 bases in the middle. The CDR3 DNA follows: TGTGCCAGCAGCCAGGGAGGGGGCTATGGCTACACCTTC. Translating it yields CASSQGGGYGYTF.

The chain carries TRBV7-2 and TRBJ2-7, with TRBD2 matching over 7 bases. Germline CDR1 and CDR2: SGHTA and FQGNSA. This CDR3 is built from 15 residues. Unmatched junction bases numbered 4, after V lost 1 base and J lost 1 base. The CDR3 coding sequence is TGTGCCAGCAGCTTAGATGGGGGAGGGTCCTACGAGCAGTACTTC. Translated: CASSLDGGGSYEQYF.

This clonotype was counted between two and nine times. The CDR3 DNA is TGTGCCAGCTCACCAGGGGCGGGAGGTGGCTACACCTTC. It encodes CASSPGAGGGYTF. The chain combines TRBV18 with TRBJ1-2; D is possibly TRBD1 (5 bases). CDR3 length equals 13 residues. Trimming cost V 2 bases and J 7 bases, with 11 bases left between them. Germline V gene lookup returns CDR1 KGHSH and CDR2 LQKENI.

CDR3 protein: CASSNGQLSSYEQYF. The CDR3 DNA sequence: TGTGCCAGTTCTAATGGACAGTTGAGCTCCTACGAGCAGTACTTC. The genes are TRBV28 and TRBJ2-7; D is possibly TRBD1 (6 bases). Between the trimmed V and J ends, which lost 9 bases and 0 bases, there was a span of 18 bases. Germline V gene lookup returns CDR1 MDHEN and CDR2 SYDVKM. This CDR3 region has 15 residues. Full variable domain (outside the CDR3, taken from reference TRBV28 and TRBJ2-7): DVKVTQSSRYLVKRTGEKVFLECVQDMDHENMFWYRQDPGLGLRLIYFSYDVKMKEKGDIPEGYSVSREKKERFSLILESASTNQTSMYLCASSNGQLSSYEQYFGPGTRLTVT.

The sample holds a few counts of this clonotype. The chain employs TRBV20-1 and TRBJ2-1; either TRBD1 or TRBD2 may fit D (5 bases each). CDR3 length: 16 residues. From germline, CDR1 is DFQATT and CDR2 SNEGSKA (reference sequence). V was shortened by 1 base and J by 4 bases, with 17 bases between the two germline ends. Here the CDR3 reads CSARGSGTEFYNEQFF. As DNA, the CDR3 is TGCAGTGCTAGAGGATCCGGGACCGAGTTTTACAATGAGCAGTTCTTC.